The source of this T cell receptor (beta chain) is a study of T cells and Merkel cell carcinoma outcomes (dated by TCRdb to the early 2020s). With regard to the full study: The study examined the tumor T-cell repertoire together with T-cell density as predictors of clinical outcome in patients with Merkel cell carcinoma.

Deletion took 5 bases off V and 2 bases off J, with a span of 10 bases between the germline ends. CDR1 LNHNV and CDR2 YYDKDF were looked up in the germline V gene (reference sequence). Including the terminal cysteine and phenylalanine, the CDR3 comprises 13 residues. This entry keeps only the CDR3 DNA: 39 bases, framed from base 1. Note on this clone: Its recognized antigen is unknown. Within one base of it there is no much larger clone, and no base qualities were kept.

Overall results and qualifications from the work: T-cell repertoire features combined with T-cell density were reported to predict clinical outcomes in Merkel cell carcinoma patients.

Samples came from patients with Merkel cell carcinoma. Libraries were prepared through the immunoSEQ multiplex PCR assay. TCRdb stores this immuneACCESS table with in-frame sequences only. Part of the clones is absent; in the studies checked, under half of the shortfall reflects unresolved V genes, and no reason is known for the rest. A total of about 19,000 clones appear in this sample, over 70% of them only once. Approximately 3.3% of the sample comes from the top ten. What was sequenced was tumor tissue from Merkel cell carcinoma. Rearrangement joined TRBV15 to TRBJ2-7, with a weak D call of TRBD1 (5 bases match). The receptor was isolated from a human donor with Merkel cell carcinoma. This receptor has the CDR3 CATSPNRPYEQYF. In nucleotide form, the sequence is TGTGCCACCAGCCCCAACAGGCCCTACGAGCAGTACTTC.